The sequence of this TCR beta chain was determined in a study of blood T cells in healthy people across ages. The study, taken as a whole, reports: Since the PBMCs were unsorted, naive and antigen-experienced cells could not be conclusively compared. In long-lived donors, naive CD4+ cell counts and diversity exceeded those of aged donors.

This clonotype was detected ten times or more. Its specificity is unknown. The second PCR ran roughly 6 to 11 cycles with a sample-barcoded 5' primer and J-beta primers. Sequencing of every sample gave 2.5 million or more CDR3-containing paired-end reads. MiXCR was run by TCRdb on the 5' RACE reads, yielding one entry per CDR3 protein. This sample carries 600,000 or so distinct CDR3 sequences, around 31% of them seen once, and the ten largest clones take about 15%. CDR3 size: 15 residues. Deletions cut 0 bases from V and 5 bases from J, with 14 bases between. CDR1 and CDR2 from the germline V gene are SGHRS and YFSETQ.

Sample: blood. The TCR was taken from a woman of 80 years or more in good health. This rearrangement joins TRBV5-1 to TRBJ1-1; D gene uncertain. CDR3 amino acids: CASSLEGNTGTEAFF. CDR3 in DNA: TGCGCCAGCAGCTTGGAAGGCAATACCGGGACTGAAGCTTTCTTT.